The 11 T cell receptor beta chains given below trace back to one sample, sequenced in a study of long-term antiretroviral therapy in people with HIV. They ran version v3.0 of the immunoSEQ assay at survey level. Data came from immunoSEQ multiplex PCR; TCRdb stores just in-frame clones and leaves some out. In the table there are tens of thousands of clones, about nine tenths of which are singletons. The sample consisted of unsorted PBMCs, taken 5.2 years after starting antiretroviral therapy. The receptors originated from a woman aged 40 to 49 with HIV.

This chain uses TRBV6-1 with TRBJ1-2; no firm D call. The CDR3 is 13 amino acids. V lost 7 bases, J lost 8 bases, and 17 bases lay in between. Looked up from germline, CDR1 is MNHNS and CDR2 is SASEGT. DNA of the CDR3: TGTGCCAGCATCCCAGGTCCATCTAAGGGCTACACCTTC. This codes for CASIPGPSKGYTF.

The genes are TRBV5-6 and TRBJ2-7; weak D call: TRBD2 (6 bases). The CDR3 totals 12 residues. Germline values: CDR1 SGHDT, CDR2 YYEEEE. V lost 2 bases to trimming and J lost 9 bases, with 12 bases between them. CDR3 loop: CASSFRDFGQYF. CDR3 in DNA: TGTGCCAGCAGCTTCCGGGACTTCGGGCAGTACTTC. Full variable domain (outside the CDR3, taken from reference TRBV5-6 and TRBJ2-7): DAGVTQSPTHLIKTRGQQVTLRCSPKSGHDTVSWYQQALGQGPQFIFQYYEEEERQRGNFPDRFSGHQFPNYSSELNVNALLLGDSALYLCASSFRDFGQYFGPGTRLTVT.

The chain carries TRBV19 and TRBJ2-2; 7 bases map to TRBD1. V was pared by 6 bases and J by 1 base, with 8 bases of the junction left unmatched. This CDR3 region has 16 residues. In germline, CDR1 is LNHDA, CDR2 SQIVND (reference sequence). CDR3 bases: TGTGCCAGTAGCCCCCAACAGGGGATGAACACCGGGGAGCTGTTTTTT. It codes for CASSPQQGMNTGELFF.

The rearrangement links TRBV30 to TRBJ2-5; 11 nucleotides match TRBD1. This CDR3 is 15 amino acids long. Germline-derived CDR1 and CDR2 are GTSNPN and SVGIG (reference sequence). V gave up 3 bases and J gave up 0 bases; unmatched junction bases: 3. CDR3 sequence reads: CAWRDRGRDQETQYF. Here the CDR3 DNA reads TGTGCCTGGAGGGACAGGGGGCGAGACCAAGAGACCCAGTACTTC.

V is TRBV2 and J is TRBJ1-2; 12 nucleotides match TRBD1. Unmatched junction bases numbered 3, after V lost 6 bases and J lost 4 bases. The CDR3 runs to 14 residues. Germline V gene sequence: CDR1 SNHLY, CDR2 FYNNEI. The CDR3 spells CASRGQGASYGYTF. The DNA of the CDR3 is TGTGCCAGCAGGGGACAGGGGGCCAGCTATGGCTACACCTTC.

V and J are TRBV4-1 and TRBJ2-6; D possibly corresponds to TRBD2 (5 bases). The CDR3 loop spans 20 amino acids. V was trimmed by 1 base and J by 1 base, leaving 20 bases between them. The germline V gene encodes CDR1 MGHRA and CDR2 YSYEKL. The CDR3 DNA sequence: TGCGCCAGCAGCCAAGCGGGGATGGCCCGGCCAAGATCTGGGGCCAACGTCCTGACTTTC. Amino acid sequence: CASSQAGMARPRSGANVLTF.

The chain carries TRBV9 and TRBJ1-6; TRBD1 matches at 7 bases. V shed 2 bases, J shed 8 bases, and the junction held 4 bases outside the gene matches. CDR1 and CDR2 from the germline V gene are SGDLS and YYNGEE. This CDR3 contains 14 residues. CDR3 loop: CASSVTGLHSPLHF. CDR3 nucleotides: TGTGCCAGCAGCGTGACAGGGTTGCATTCACCCCTCCACTTT. Full variable domain (rest looked up from reference TRBV9 and TRBJ1-6): DSGVTQTPKHLITATGQRVTLRCSPRSGDLSVYWYQQSLDQGLQFLIQYYNGEERAKGNILERFSAQQFPDLHSELNLSSLELGDSALYFCASSVTGLHSPLHFGNGTRLTVT.

This clone was detected only once. The rearrangement joins TRBV5-6 to TRBJ2-1; a possible D gene is TRBD2 (5 bases). Germline CDR1 reads SGHDT; CDR2 reads YYEEEE. Trimming shortened V by 4 bases and J by 9 bases, and 14 bases separated the two germline ends. The CDR3 totals 13 residues. The CDR3 spells CASSVLGVGEQFF. The CDR3 DNA reads TGTGCCAGCAGCGTACTAGGTGTCGGTGAGCAGTTCTTC.

The CDR3 region has the DNA TGTGCCAGCAGCTTAGTACCGACAGGCGAGCAGTACTTC. It encodes CASSLVPTGEQYF. The chain joins TRBV11-3 to TRBJ2-7; perhaps TRBD1 as D (6 bases). V was pared by 1 base and J by 6 bases, with 10 bases between. The germline V gene encodes CDR1 SGHNT and CDR2 YENEEA. CDR3 size: 13 residues.

In this sample, this clone turned up a few times. Other DNA variants within this sample encode the same CDR3. The genes are TRBV5-1 and TRBJ2-3; the match to TRBD2 covers 7 bases. From germline, CDR1 is SGHRS and CDR2 YFSETQ. CDR3 length: 15 amino acids. Trimming removed 2 bases from V and 1 base from J; junction bases left unmatched: 4. As DNA, the CDR3 is TGCGCCAGCAGCTTCTCGGGGGGAGGCACAGATACGCAGTATTTT. Translation gives CASSFSGGGTDTQYF.

In DNA, the CDR3 is TGTGCCAGAACACCCTCTCAGCGGCTCGGCTACGAGCAGTACTTC. It yields the protein CARTPSQRLGYEQYF. The chain links TRBV19 to TRBJ2-7; perhaps TRBD2 as D (5 bases). V was pared by 9 bases and J by 3 bases, with 21 bases between. This CDR3 spans 15 amino acids. In germline, CDR1 is LNHDA, CDR2 SQIVND (reference sequence).